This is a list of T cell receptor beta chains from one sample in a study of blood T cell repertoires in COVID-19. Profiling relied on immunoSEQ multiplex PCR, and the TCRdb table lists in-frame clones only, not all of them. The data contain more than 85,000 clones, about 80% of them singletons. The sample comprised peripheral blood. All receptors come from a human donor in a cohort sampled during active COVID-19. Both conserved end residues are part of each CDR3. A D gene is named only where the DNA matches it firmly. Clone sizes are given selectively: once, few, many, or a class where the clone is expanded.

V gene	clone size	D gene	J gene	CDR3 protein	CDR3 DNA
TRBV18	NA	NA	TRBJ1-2	CASSPSLTVHYGYTF	TGTGCCAGCTCCCCTTCCCTAACAGTCCACTATGGCTACACCTTC
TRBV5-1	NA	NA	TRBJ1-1	CASSLAAYTEAFF	TGCGCCAGCAGCTTGGCAGCGTACACTGAAGCTTTCTTT
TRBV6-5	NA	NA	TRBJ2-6	CASSSSQGAGANVLTF	TGTGCCAGCAGTTCATCGCAGGGTGCCGGGGCCAACGTCCTGACTTTC
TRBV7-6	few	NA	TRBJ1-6	CASSLGPSGSSPLHF	TGTGCCAGCAGCTTAGGGCCATCAGGGTCCTCACCCCTCCACTTT
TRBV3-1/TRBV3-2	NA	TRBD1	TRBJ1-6	CASSPWTGMRNSPLHF	TGTGCCAGCAGCCCCTGGACAGGGATGAGGAATTCACCCCTCCACTTT
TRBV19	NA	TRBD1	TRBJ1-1	CASSIQTGGLTEAFF	TGTGCCAGTAGTATCCAAACAGGGGGCTTGACTGAAGCTTTCTTT
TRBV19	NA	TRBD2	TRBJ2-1	CASTQWVAGEDEQFF	TGTGCCAGTACCCAATGGGTAGCGGGTGAAGATGAGCAGTTCTTC
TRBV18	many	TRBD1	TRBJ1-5	CASSGQGGNQPQHF	TGTGCCAGCTCAGGACAGGGAGGGAATCAGCCCCAGCATTTT
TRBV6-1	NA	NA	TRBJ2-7	CASSDQGIYEQYF	TGTGCCAGCAGTGATCAGGGGATCTACGAGCAGTACTTC
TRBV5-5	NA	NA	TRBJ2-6	CASSSRRDSGANVLTF	TGTGCCAGCAGCTCCCGCCGAGACTCTGGGGCCAACGTCCTGACTTTC
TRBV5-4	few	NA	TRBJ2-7	CASSGGLAPSSYEQYF	TGTGCCAGCAGCGGCGGCCTAGCGCCAAGCTCCTACGAGCAGTACTTC
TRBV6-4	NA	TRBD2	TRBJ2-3	CASSDSTSGGGTDTQYF	TGTGCCAGCAGTGACTCGACTAGCGGGGGGGGGACAGATACGCAGTATTTT
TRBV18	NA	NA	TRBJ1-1	CASSPLDSNTEAFF	TGTGCCAGCTCACCACTCGATAGCAACACTGAAGCTTTCTTT
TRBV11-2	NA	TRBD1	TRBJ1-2	CASSLGQSYGYTF	TGTGCCAGCAGCTTGGGACAGAGCTATGGCTACACCTTC
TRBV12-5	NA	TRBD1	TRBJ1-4	CASGRSSPYRGRVEKLFF	TGTGCTAGTGGACGGTCCTCACCCTACAGGGGGCGGGTTGAAAAACTGTTTTTT
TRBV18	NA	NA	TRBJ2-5	CASSLGHEETQYF	TGTGCCAGCTCACTGGGACATGAAGAGACCCAGTACTTC
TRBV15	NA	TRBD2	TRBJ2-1	CATSRTSGAYNEQFF	TGTGCCACCAGCAGAACTAGCGGGGCCTACAATGAGCAGTTCTTC
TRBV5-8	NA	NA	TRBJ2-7	CASRRMGQGTFEQYF	TGTGCCAGCAGGAGGATGGGGCAGGGGACCTTCGAGCAGTACTTC
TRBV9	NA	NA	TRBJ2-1	CASSVGGGVYNEQFF	TGTGCCAGCAGCGTAGGAGGGGGAGTTTACAATGAGCAGTTCTTC
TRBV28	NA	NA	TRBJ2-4	CASRQTPPRIFGDIQYF	TGTGCCAGCAGACAGACGCCCCCCCGGATCTTCGGGGACATTCAGTACTTC